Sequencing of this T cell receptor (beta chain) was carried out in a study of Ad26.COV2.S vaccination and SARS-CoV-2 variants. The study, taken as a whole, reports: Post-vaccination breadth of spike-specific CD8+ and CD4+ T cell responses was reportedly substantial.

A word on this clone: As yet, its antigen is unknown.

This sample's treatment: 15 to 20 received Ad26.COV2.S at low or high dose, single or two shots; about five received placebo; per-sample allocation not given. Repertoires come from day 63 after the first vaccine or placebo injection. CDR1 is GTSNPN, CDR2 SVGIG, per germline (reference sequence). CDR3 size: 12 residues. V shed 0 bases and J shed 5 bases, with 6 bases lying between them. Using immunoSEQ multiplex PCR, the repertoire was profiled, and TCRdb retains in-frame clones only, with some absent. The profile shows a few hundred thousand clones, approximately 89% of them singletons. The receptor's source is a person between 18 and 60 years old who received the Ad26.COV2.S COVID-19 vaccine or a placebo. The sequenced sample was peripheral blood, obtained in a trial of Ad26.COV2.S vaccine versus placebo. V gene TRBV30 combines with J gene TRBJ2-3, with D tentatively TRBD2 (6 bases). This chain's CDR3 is CAWSVGGDTQYF. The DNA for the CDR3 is TGTGCCTGGAGTGTGGGGGGAGATACGCAGTATTTT.